Shown below are 29 T cell receptor beta chains from a single sample sequenced in a study of T cell responses to AZD1222 COVID-19 vaccine. Only in-frame clones appear in the TCRdb table, and some are missing; sequencing was by immunoSEQ multiplex PCR. The table shows 80,000 to 90,000 clones, with around 90% occurring only once. The sequencing here drew on peripheral blood, taken on day 0 of AZD1222 vaccination. The source of these receptors is an adult in good health.

The chain employs TRBV7-2 and TRBJ2-3; TRBD2 matches at 11 bases. Trimming removed 3 bases from V and 4 bases from J; junction bases left unmatched: 6. The V gene's germline CDR1 is SGHTA and CDR2 FQGNSA. The CDR3 sequence is 16 residues long. For the CDR3, the DNA is TGTGCCAGCAGCTTCCATAGCGGGAGGGGCGCAGATACGCAGTATTTT. Translation: CASSFHSGRGADTQYF.

The chain employs TRBV5-1 and TRBJ2-2; 8 bases are a match to TRBD2. The CDR3 spans 15 residues. Germline values: CDR1 SGHRS, CDR2 YFSETQ. The junction had 4 bases not matched to a gene; V was cut back by 4 bases and J by 2 bases. CDR3 sequence (DNA): TGCGCCAGCAGCCCGAGCGGGAGTAACACCGGGGAGCTGTTTTTT. Protein product: CASSPSGSNTGELFF.

The rearrangement joins TRBV3-1 (or the pseudogene TRBV3-2) to TRBJ2-2; 8 bases map to TRBD2. Per the germline V gene, CDR1 is LGHDT and CDR2 is YNNKEL (reference sequence). V gave up 3 bases and J gave up 3 bases; unmatched junction bases: 3. The CDR3 is 15 amino acids. The CDR3 DNA reads as TGTGCCAGCAGCCAGCGGGGGGTAGACACCGGGGAGCTGTTTTTT. It yields the protein CASSQRGVDTGELFF.

This clone is a singleton in its sample. V is TRBV7-9 and J is TRBJ2-1, with 9 bases matching TRBD2. V lost 1 base, J lost 9 bases, and 10 bases stayed unmatched. Germline V CDR1 and CDR2: SEHNR, FQNEAQ (reference sequence). The CDR3 extends over 16 amino acids. The CDR3 reads CASSLGAPSGMVEQFF. CDR3 coding DNA: TGTGCCAGCAGCTTAGGGGCGCCTAGCGGGATGGTTGAGCAGTTCTTC. The variable domain in full, completed from reference TRBV7-9 and TRBJ2-1, reads DTGVSQNPRHKITKRGQNVTFRCDPISEHNRLYWYRQTLGQGPEFLTYFQNEAQLEKSRLLSDRFSAERPKGSFSTLEIQRTEQGDSAMYLCASSLGAPSGMVEQFFGPGTRLTVL.

This chain connects TRBV7-2 to TRBJ2-3; 9 bases fit TRBD1. Germline V gene lookup returns CDR1 SGHTA and CDR2 FQGNSA. Losses at the gene ends were 3 bases for V and 6 bases for J; bases not matched to a gene: 1. CDR3 length: 13 amino acids. The CDR3 sequence: CASSFGTGDTQYF. CDR3 sequence (DNA): TGTGCCAGCAGCTTTGGGACAGGGGATACGCAGTATTTT.

The rearrangement links TRBV6-5 to TRBJ1-1, with a possible D match to TRBD1 (5 bases). The ends were cut back, 2 bases at V and 1 base at J, with 14 bases in the middle. CDR1 and CDR2 from the germline V gene are MNHEY and SVGAGI. The CDR3 totals 16 residues. CDR3 protein: CASSYQTGPTNTEAFF. In DNA, the CDR3 is TGTGCCAGCAGTTACCAGACGGGACCCACGAACACTGAAGCTTTCTTT.

The chain carries TRBV28 and TRBJ1-4; D remains unclear. The germline gives CDR1 MDHEN, CDR2 SYDVKM. The CDR3 runs 13 residues. The V and J ends lost 5 bases and 8 bases respectively, with 12 bases between them. The CDR3 protein is CASSPGTREKLFF. CDR3 nucleotide sequence: TGTGCCAGCAGTCCGGGAACTAGGGAAAAACTGTTTTTT. Full variable domain (remainder filled in from reference TRBV28 and TRBJ1-4): DVKVTQSSRYLVKRTGEKVFLECVQDMDHENMFWYRQDPGLGLRLIYFSYDVKMKEKGDIPEGYSVSREKKERFSLILESASTNQTSMYLCASSPGTREKLFFGSGTQLSVL.

CDR3 residues: CASSTGIDGYEQYF. The CDR3 region has the DNA TGTGCCAGCAGCACCGGGATCGACGGCTACGAGCAGTACTTC. The gene calls are TRBV11-2 and TRBJ2-7; a possible D gene is TRBD2 (5 bases). The CDR3 spans 14 residues. V was clipped by 5 bases and J by 3 bases, with 14 bases between them. CDR1 is SGHAT, CDR2 FQNNGV, per germline.

The CDR3 DNA sequence: TGTGCCAGCAGCGTATATACGGGCCACCCCCCGTTCTTC. Translation gives CASSVYTGHPPFF. The J gene is TRBJ2-1, the V gene TRBV7-8; no firm D call. Per germline, CDR1 SGHVS and CDR2 FQNEAQ. The CDR3 spans 13 residues. Trimming took 5 bases from V and 15 from J, leaving 20 bases between them.

The count of this clone is one. This chain links TRBV5-4 with TRBJ1-2; unclear D gene. Germline CDR1 reads SGHNT; CDR2 reads YYREEE (reference sequence). This CDR3 region has 14 residues. V gave up 4 bases and J gave up 5 bases, with 15 bases separating them. In DNA, the CDR3 is TGTGCCAGCAGCCCTGCTCAGAACATATATGGCTACACCTTC. Translation gives CASSPAQNIYGYTF.

The chain couples TRBV15 to TRBJ2-5, with unresolved D. V was cut by 2 bases and J by 4 bases, with 11 bases left in between. CDR3 size: 14 residues. The germline V gene encodes CDR1 LNHNV and CDR2 YYDKDF (reference sequence). The CDR3 region is CATSRTALGETQYF. The CDR3 DNA reads as TGTGCCACCAGCAGAACGGCGTTGGGAGAGACCCAGTACTTC.

The V call is TRBV11-3, the J call TRBJ2-2, with TRBD1 identical over 7 bases. Germline values: CDR1 SGHNT, CDR2 YENEEA. V gave up 5 bases and J gave up 1 base; unmatched junction bases: 7. The CDR3 covers 16 residues. The CDR3 spells CASSQEGQRNTGELFF. CDR3 nucleotides: TGTGCCAGCAGCCAAGAGGGACAGAGGAACACCGGGGAGCTGTTTTTT. Filled out from reference TRBV11-3 and TRBJ2-2, the complete variable domain reads EAGVVQSPRYKIIEKKQPVAFWCNPISGHNTLYWYLQNLGQGPELLIRYENEEAVDDSQLPKDRFSAERLKGVDSTLKIQPAELGDSAVYLCASSQEGQRNTGELFFGEGSRLTVL.

The chain couples TRBV2 to TRBJ2-6; no firm D call. Trimming took 4 bases from V and 4 from J, leaving 2 bases between them. There are 12 residues in the CDR3. Germline V gene lookup returns CDR1 SNHLY and CDR2 FYNNEI. CDR3 nucleotide sequence: TGTGCCAGCAGTGTAGGGGCCAACGTCCTGACTTTC. This gives the protein CASSVGANVLTF.

The chain joins TRBV28 to TRBJ2-5; weak D call: TRBD1 (5 bases). Germline V gene data show CDR1 as MDHEN and CDR2 as SYDVKM. The CDR3 has 13 amino acids. Trimming pared 7 bases from V and 3 bases from J, leaving 12 bases between. CDR3 region: CASISGQKETQYF. The CDR3 DNA is TGTGCCAGCATCTCCGGACAAAAAGAGACCCAGTACTTC.

The V call is TRBV9, the J call TRBJ1-5; D perhaps matches TRBD1 (5 bases). Germline assignment: CDR1 SGDLS and CDR2 YYNGEE. V lost 0 bases and J lost 5, with 12 bases in between. The CDR3 totals 15 residues. The CDR3 DNA reads TGTGCCAGCAGCGTAGGAGAAGGAGGGGATCAGCCCCAGCATTTT. It specifies CASSVGEGGDQPQHF.

V and J are TRBV27 and TRBJ2-5, with TRBD2 matching 7 bases. V gave up 6 bases and J gave up 5 bases; unmatched junction bases: 9. This CDR3 is built from 14 residues. Germline V CDR1 and CDR2: MNHEY, SMNVEV (reference sequence). CDR3 sequence (DNA): TGTGCCAGCAGCCCTGGACTAGTTCGCGAGACCCAGTACTTC. Translating it yields CASSPGLVRETQYF.

This CDR3 is CASSIGRRTGLTDTQYF. In DNA, the CDR3 is TGTGCCAGCAGTATAGGCCGCCGGACAGGGCTCACAGATACGCAGTATTTT. The chain uses TRBV27 and TRBJ2-3; 8 nucleotides agree with TRBD1. The germline V gene encodes CDR1 MNHEY and CDR2 SMNVEV (reference sequence). The CDR3 is 17 amino acids. The trim removed 5 bases at V and 2 bases at J, leaving 12 bases unmatched.

The chain joins TRBV14 to TRBJ2-3; D unclear. The germline V and J ends were trimmed by 2 bases and 7 bases, with 13 bases remaining between them. This CDR3 has 14 residues. Per germline, CDR1 SGHDN and CDR2 FVKESK. The CDR3 sequence: CASSQSFSGNTQYF. The CDR3 region has the DNA TGTGCCAGCAGCCAATCTTTTTCTGGAAATACGCAGTATTTT.

The chain is built from TRBV30 and TRBJ1-1; possible D gene TRBD1, 6 bases. Trimming cost V 2 bases and J 0 bases, with 13 bases left between them. In germline, CDR1 is GTSNPN, CDR2 SVGIG (reference sequence). The CDR3 is 15 residues long. The CDR3: CAWSRDTLLNTEAFF. The CDR3 DNA is TGTGCCTGGAGTAGGGACACTCTTTTGAACACTGAAGCTTTCTTT.

This clone was seen only once. V usage is TRBV28 and J usage is TRBJ2-7; D possibly uses TRBD1 or TRBD2 (5 bases each). This CDR3 has 12 residues. Germline V gene lookup returns CDR1 MDHEN and CDR2 SYDVKM. The ends were cut back, 10 bases at V and 6 bases at J, with 16 bases in the middle. CDR3 in DNA: TGTGCCACCACCCAGCCGGGGCTCGAGCAGTACTTC. Residues: CATTQPGLEQYF.

This clone was recorded a few times. V gene TRBV28 combines with J gene TRBJ2-5; D unclear. Trimming shortened V by 4 bases and J by 2 bases, and 11 bases separated the two germline ends. Germline lookup yields CDR1 MDHEN and CDR2 SYDVKM. This CDR3 has 14 amino acids. The CDR3 nucleotides are TGTGCCAGCAGTTACTACGACAATCAAGAGACCCAGTACTTC. It translates to CASSYYDNQETQYF.

This clone was observed a handful of times. The chain employs TRBV27 and TRBJ2-1; 12 bases fit TRBD2. Germline CDR1 and CDR2: MNHEY and SMNVEV (reference sequence). This CDR3 contains 15 residues. The trim removed 5 bases at V and 7 bases at J, leaving 6 bases unmatched. CDR3 coding DNA: TGTGCCAGCAGTCTCCAGACTAGCGGGAGTAATGAGCAGTTCTTC. As protein: CASSLQTSGSNEQFF.

The chain joins TRBV6-1 to TRBJ2-5; no clear D gene. Germline assignment: CDR1 MNHNS and CDR2 SASEGT. Between the trimmed V and J ends, which lost 2 bases and 4 bases, there was a span of 11 bases. This CDR3 is built from 14 residues. DNA of the CDR3: TGTGCCAGCAGTGAACTCAGACAAGCAGAGACCCAGTACTTC. As protein: CASSELRQAETQYF.

The rearrangement links TRBV7-8 to TRBJ2-5; D remains ambiguous. The germline gives CDR1 SGHVS, CDR2 FQNEAQ. V dropped 0 bases and J dropped 9 bases, with 11 bases sitting between them. CDR3 length: 13 amino acids. The CDR3: CASSLALLRSQYF. In DNA form, the CDR3 reads TGTGCCAGCAGCTTAGCGCTACTCCGTTCCCAGTACTTC.

This chain links TRBV9 with TRBJ2-5; 14 nucleotides match TRBD2. The CDR3 runs to 16 residues. V dropped 1 base and J dropped 3; count of bases not matched to a gene: 2. The germline gives CDR1 SGDLS, CDR2 YYNGEE. The CDR3 protein is CASSVWGLAGEETQYF. The CDR3 DNA sequence: TGTGCCAGCAGCGTATGGGGACTAGCGGGGGAAGAGACCCAGTACTTC.

The chain's CDR3 is CASSPPSDTQYF. DNA of the CDR3: TGTGCCAGCAGTCCCCCATCAGATACGCAGTATTTT. The chain carries TRBV27 and TRBJ2-3; D ambiguous. Germline V CDR1 and CDR2: MNHEY, SMNVEV (reference sequence). The CDR3 spans 12 residues. With 5 bases removed from V and 4 bases from J, the gap between germline ends came to 7 bases.

The J gene is TRBJ1-5, the V gene TRBV19; no firm D call. Trimming stripped 3 bases from V and 4 bases from J, with 10 bases between. The CDR3 consists of 14 residues. Looked up from germline, CDR1 is LNHDA and CDR2 is SQIVND (reference sequence). CDR3 region: CASSIRAENQPQHF. CDR3 bases: TGTGCCAGTAGTATTAGGGCCGAGAATCAGCCCCAGCATTTT.

The V call is TRBV5-6, the J call TRBJ1-5; no reliable D call. The CDR3 is made up of 13 amino acids. V gave up 2 bases and J gave up 9 bases, with 12 bases separating them. Germline CDR1 SGHDT, CDR2 YYEEEE. As DNA, the CDR3 is TGTGCCAGCAGCTTCGGTGGCGCGCCGCCCCAGCATTTT. Translation: CASSFGGAPPQHF. The full variable domain, rest sourced from reference TRBV5-6 and TRBJ1-5, is DAGVTQSPTHLIKTRGQQVTLRCSPKSGHDTVSWYQQALGQGPQFIFQYYEEEERQRGNFPDRFSGHQFPNYSSELNVNALLLGDSALYLCASSFGGAPPQHFGDGTRLSIL.

V and J are TRBV7-8 and TRBJ1-5; the D is unclear. The CDR3 contains 13 residues. The V and J ends lost 3 bases and 5 bases respectively, with 8 bases between them. Germline V gives CDR1 SGHVS, CDR2 FQNEAQ. This CDR3 reads CASSFTGYQPQHF. CDR3 coding DNA: TGTGCCAGCAGCTTCACGGGTTATCAGCCCCAGCATTTT.